The rows below give T cell receptor beta chains drawn from one sample of a study of blood T cell repertoires in COVID-19. The assay was immunoSEQ multiplex PCR, and TCRdb's table has in-frame clones only and misses some. The table records roughly 330,000 clones, approximately 88% of them present only once. The sequenced material came from peripheral blood. The receptors stem from a man younger than 30 who had recovered from COVID-19. The CDR3 runs from the conserved cysteine through the conserved F or W. Fields, in order: J gene, clone size, V gene, D gene, CDR3 protein, CDR3 DNA. D genes are given only for firm matches. Where a row states a size, it is once, few, many or the class of an expanded clone; other rows omit it.

TRBJ2-1 | once | TRBV7-3 | TRBD2 | CASSPGLAGLGNEQFF | TGTGCCAGCAGCCCCGGGCTAGCGGGCTTGGGTAATGAGCAGTTCTTC
TRBJ1-3 | few | TRBV7-9 | - | CASSQSGVDNTIYF | TGTGCCAGCTCGCAATCCGGGGTAGATAACACCATATATTTT
TRBJ2-7 | once | TRBV6-5 | - | CASSYKSQGIPYEQYF | TGTGCCAGCAGTTACAAGAGCCAGGGGATCCCCTACGAGCAGTACTTC
TRBJ2-7 | - | TRBV14 | TRBD2 | CASSPAGYEQYF | TGTGCCAGCAGCCCAGCGGGGTACGAGCAGTACTTC
TRBJ1-2 | - | TRBV24-1 | - | CATSATGDGYTF | TGTGCCACCAGTGCTACAGGAGACGGCTACACCTTC
TRBJ2-5 | - | TRBV24-1 | - | CATSDETSSQYF | TGTGCCACCAGTGATGAGACTAGTTCCCAGTACTTC
TRBJ2-7 | - | TRBV11-1 | - | CASSVTGIDEQYF | TGTGCCAGCAGTGTAACAGGGATAGACGAGCAGTACTTC
TRBJ2-1 | - | TRBV7-9 | TRBD2 | CASRLAGNNEQFF | TGTGCCAGCAGACTAGCGGGAAACAATGAGCAGTTCTTC
TRBJ1-2 | - | TRBV7-9 | - | CASSPGATQNYGYTF | TGTGCCAGCAGCCCCGGTGCAACCCAAAACTATGGCTACACCTTC
TRBJ1-2 | - | TRBV13 | - | CASSLKGAGEANYGYTF | TGTGCCAGCAGCTTAAAAGGGGCAGGAGAAGCTAACTATGGCTACACCTTC
TRBJ2-7 | - | TRBV7-2 | TRBD2 | CASSLAIAGVGYEQYF | TGTGCCAGCAGCTTAGCGATAGCGGGAGTCGGATACGAGCAGTACTTC
TRBJ1-2 | - | TRBV4-2 | TRBD1 | CASSQHLEGAYGYTF | TGTGCCAGCAGCCAGCACTTGGAGGGGGCCTATGGCTACACCTTC
TRBJ2-1 | - | TRBV27 | TRBD1 | CASSMTGTGNEQFF | TGTGCCAGCAGTATGACAGGGACGGGCAATGAGCAGTTCTTC
TRBJ2-3 | - | TRBV15 | - | CATSQLRGIRDTQYF | TGTGCCACCAGCCAGCTGAGGGGGATTAGGGATACGCAGTATTTT
TRBJ1-1 | - | TRBV4-2 | - | CASSQDNVRGTNTEAFF | TGTGCCAGCAGCCAAGATAATGTCAGGGGAACGAACACTGAAGCTTTCTTT
TRBJ1-1 | - | TRBV6-5 | - | CASSLEPRDRGTEAFF | TGTGCCAGCAGTTTGGAACCCAGGGATAGGGGCACTGAAGCTTTCTTT
TRBJ2-2 | - | TRBV29-1 | TRBD1 | CSVEGQGNHGELFF | TGCAGCGTTGAGGGACAGGGTAATCACGGGGAGCTGTTTTTT
TRBJ2-7 | - | TRBV2 | TRBD2 | CASSEGGLASLYEQYF | TGTGCCAGCAGTGAAGGGGGACTAGCGAGCTTATACGAGCAGTACTTC
TRBJ1-4 | - | TRBV6-5 | - | CASRVGPNEKLFF | TGTGCCAGCAGGGTGGGGCCTAATGAAAAACTGTTTTTT
TRBJ1-1 | once | TRBV11-3 | TRBD1 | CASSPGTAREAFF | TGTGCCAGCAGCCCAGGGACAGCTAGGGAAGCTTTCTTT
TRBJ1-2 | - | TRBV5-6 | TRBD1 | CASSPGDRADYGYTF | TGTGCCAGCAGCCCGGGGGACAGAGCCGACTATGGCTACACCTTC
TRBJ2-7 | - | TRBV7-9 | - | CASSFLKQGTYEQYF | TGTGCCAGCAGCTTTCTAAAACAGGGAACCTACGAGCAGTACTTC
TRBJ2-2 | - | TRBV7-2 | - | CASSLEPIWNTGELFF | TGTGCCAGCAGCTTAGAGCCTATATGGAACACCGGGGAGCTGTTTTTT
TRBJ1-1 | once | TRBV7-9 | - | CASSPPAGGTEAFF | TGTGCCAGCAGCCCACCGGCGGGCGGCACTGAAGCTTTCTTT
TRBJ2-1 | - | TRBV30 | TRBD2 | CAWSGTSEYNEQFF | TGTGCCTGGAGTGGGACTAGCGAGTACAATGAGCAGTTCTTC
TRBJ2-1 | - | TRBV10-3 | - | CAISPRPTDYNEQFF | TGTGCCATCAGTCCCCGGCCGACAGACTACAATGAGCAGTTCTTC